The 25 T cell receptor beta chains given below trace back to one sample, sequenced in a study of cytomegalovirus exposure and HLA in healthy donors. The study ran its PCR with 60 Vbeta and 13 Jbeta primers. Assay used: immunoSEQ multiplex PCR; TCRdb lists only in-frame clones, some missing. Of under 130,000 clones in the sample, around 80% were seen once. Sequenced material: PBMCs. These receptors were taken from a woman between 18 and 29 years old in good health and CMV-seropositive.

The chain carries TRBV11-2 and TRBJ1-1, with 7 bases lining up with TRBD1. The CDR3 is made up of 16 amino acids. Germline V gives CDR1 SGHAT, CDR2 FQNNGV. J lost 0 bases, V lost 2 bases, and 6 bases had no gene match. The CDR3 protein is CASSLLPGQLNTEAFF. The CDR3 coding sequence is TGTGCCAGCAGCTTACTTCCGGGACAGCTGAACACTGAAGCTTTCTTT.

The chain carries TRBV27 and TRBJ1-2; a weak D match, TRBD1 (6 bases). The V gene lost 8 bases and the J gene lost 7 bases, with 23 bases spanning the gap. The CDR3 sequence is 15 residues long. Germline values: CDR1 MNHEY, CDR2 SMNVEV (reference sequence). This CDR3 is CASCTGTPLEAGYTF. CDR3 DNA: TGTGCCAGCTGTACCGGGACACCGCTGGAGGCTGGCTACACCTTC.

The chain links TRBV10-1 to TRBJ1-2; TRBD1 matches at 10 bases. Looked up from germline, CDR1 is WNHNN and CDR2 is SYGVQD (reference sequence). The CDR3 is made up of 14 amino acids. J lost 5 bases, V lost 7 bases, and 7 bases had no gene match. CDR3 sequence reads: CASTFGQGDYGYTF. In DNA, the CDR3 is TGCGCCAGCACTTTCGGACAGGGGGATTATGGCTACACCTTC.

CDR3 in DNA: TGCGCCAGCAGTCCCTGTCAGGGTTCCTACGAGCAGTACTTC. This codes for CASSPCQGSYEQYF. V and J are TRBV23-1 and TRBJ2-7; weak D call: TRBD1 (5 bases). TRBV23-1 is an ORF, with its function uncertain. The CDR3 extends over 14 amino acids. V was clipped by 4 bases and J by 1 base, with 11 bases between them.

This clone was recorded once. The chain couples TRBV18 to TRBJ2-3; the D gene is possibly TRBD1 (5 bases). The length of the CDR3 is 14 residues. V lost 2 bases, J lost 4 bases, and 10 bases lay in between. Germline loops: CDR1 KGHSH, CDR2 LQKENI. The CDR3 spells CASSPSGQADTQYF. As DNA, the CDR3 is TGTGCCAGCTCACCATCAGGGCAGGCAGATACGCAGTATTTT.

The V call is TRBV5-1, the J call TRBJ1-5; the match to TRBD1 covers 7 bases. From germline, CDR1 is SGHRS and CDR2 YFSETQ. The CDR3 runs to 14 residues. Trimming at V came to 3 bases and at J to 7 bases, leaving 7 bases not matched to a gene. Here the CDR3 reads CASSSTGKGQPQHF. In nucleotides, the CDR3 is TGCGCCAGCAGCTCGACAGGGAAAGGGCAGCCCCAGCATTTT. Based on the CDR3 plus reference TRBV5-1 and TRBJ1-5, the full variable domain is KAGVTQTPRYLIKTRGQQVTLSCSPISGHRSVSWYQQTPGQGLQFLFEYFSETQRNKGNFPGRFSGRQFSNSRSEMNVSTLELGDSALYLCASSSTGKGQPQHFGDGTRLSIL.

This sequence joins TRBV2 and TRBJ1-5; weak D call: TRBD1 (5 bases). From germline, CDR1 is SNHLY and CDR2 FYNNEI. Trimming left V 4 bases short and J 2 bases short, with 9 bases between. The CDR3 totals 14 residues. The CDR3 sequence: CASSGAGGNQPQHF. The CDR3 region has the DNA TGTGCCAGCAGTGGGGCGGGGGGCAATCAGCCCCAGCATTTT.

The V call is TRBV27, the J call TRBJ2-6; a weak D match, TRBD2 (5 bases). This CDR3 comprises 13 residues. CDR1 and CDR2 (germline): MNHEY, SMNVEV (reference sequence). V was clipped by 7 bases and J by 3 bases, with 7 bases between them. CDR3 region: CASNSDGANVLTF. Written as DNA, the CDR3 is TGTGCCAGCAATAGCGATGGGGCCAACGTCCTGACTTTC.

J is TRBJ1-2 and V is TRBV4-3, with 9 bases fitting TRBD1. The J segment lost 8 bases and the V segment lost 3 bases, leaving 4 bases of the junction unmatched. CDR1 and CDR2 from the germline V gene are LGHNA and YSLEER. This CDR3 spans 13 amino acids. The CDR3 here is CASSHGQGLGYTF. CDR3 bases: TGCGCCAGCAGCCATGGACAGGGGTTGGGCTACACCTTC.

This chain uses TRBV6-1 with TRBJ1-1; weak D call: TRBD1 (5 bases). The germline gives CDR1 MNHNS, CDR2 SASEGT. V was trimmed by 6 bases and J by 0 bases, leaving 8 bases between them. The CDR3 consists of 13 residues. As DNA, the CDR3 is TGTGCCAGCAGGATACAGGTGAACACTGAAGCTTTCTTT. It encodes CASRIQVNTEAFF.

The chain employs TRBV27 and TRBJ2-2, with 9 bases fitting TRBD2. The J segment lost 4 bases and the V segment lost 5 bases, leaving 11 bases of the junction unmatched. The CDR3 length is 17 residues. CDR1 is MNHEY and CDR2 is SMNVEV in the germline V gene (reference sequence). CDR3 DNA sequence: TGTGCCAGCAGTCCAGGGACTAGCCTAATAATCACCGGGGAGCTGTTTTTT. Translation: CASSPGTSLIITGELFF.

The chain combines TRBV25-1 with TRBJ2-1; possible D gene TRBD2, 6 bases. Per the germline V gene, CDR1 is MGHDK and CDR2 is SYGVNS. The CDR3 spans 15 residues. V lost 4 bases and J 7 bases, leaving 17 bases between the germline ends. The CDR3 is CASSVRAVRGNEQFF. CDR3 coding DNA: TGTGCCAGCAGTGTCAGGGCCGTACGGGGGAATGAGCAGTTCTTC.

This chain connects TRBV7-9 to TRBJ2-1; TRBD2 aligns across 9 bases. Per germline, CDR1 SEHNR and CDR2 FQNEAQ (reference sequence). V was clipped by 4 bases and J by 8 bases; unmatched bases: 6. The CDR3 spans 14 residues. The CDR3 region is CASSWAGGSHEQFF. The CDR3 nucleotides are TGTGCCAGCAGCTGGGCGGGAGGGAGCCATGAGCAGTTCTTC.

The chain carries TRBV4-1 and TRBJ1-1; no clear D. V dropped 6 bases and J dropped 1 base, with 12 bases sitting between them. The germline V gene encodes CDR1 MGHRA and CDR2 YSYEKL. The CDR3 spans 14 residues. The CDR3 reads CASRPIVGNTEAFF. The CDR3 region has the DNA TGCGCCAGCAGGCCAATAGTCGGGAACACTGAAGCTTTCTTT.

The chain uses TRBV27 and TRBJ2-7, with D unresolved. This CDR3 has 14 residues. The germline V gene has CDR1 MNHEY and CDR2 SMNVEV (reference sequence). V was cut by 6 bases and J by 1 base, with 13 bases left in between. CDR3 nucleotides: TGTGCCAGCAGCACACGGGTACCATCCTACGAGCAGTACTTC. Protein product: CASSTRVPSYEQYF.

The V call is TRBV12-5, the J call TRBJ1-1; 7 bases agree with TRBD1. Trimming at V came to 0 bases and at J to 11 bases, leaving 3 bases not matched to a gene. The CDR3 loop spans 12 amino acids. CDR1 and CDR2 from the germline V gene are LGHNT and FRNRAP. CDR3 bases: TGTGCTAGTGGTTTGGTTTTAGGGGGCGCTTTCTTT. As protein: CASGLVLGGAFF.

The V call is TRBV11-3, the J call TRBJ1-1; the match to TRBD1 covers 8 bases. Germline V gives CDR1 SGHNT, CDR2 YENEEA. The CDR3 has 15 residues. V dropped 1 base and J dropped 1; count of bases not matched to a gene: 2. The CDR3 region is CASSLGGTGNTEAFF. In DNA form, the CDR3 reads TGTGCCAGCAGCTTAGGCGGGACAGGGAACACTGAAGCTTTCTTT.

The chain links TRBV6-5 to TRBJ1-2, with D possibly being TRBD1 (6 bases). Trimming shortened V by 2 bases and J by 2 bases, and 9 bases separated the two germline ends. CDR3 size: 14 residues. Looked up from germline, CDR1 is MNHEY and CDR2 is SVGAGI. The CDR3 region has the DNA TGTGCCAGCAGTTACACTGGACAGAACTATGGCTACACCTTC. Translated, it gives CASSYTGQNYGYTF.

The rearrangement uses TRBV10-3 and TRBJ2-6; a possible D gene is TRBD1 (5 bases). The germline V gene encodes CDR1 ENHRY and CDR2 SYGVKD. V gave up 7 bases and J gave up 1 base, with 14 bases separating them. The CDR3 loop spans 16 amino acids. CDR3 loop: CAITGQGISGANVLTF. The CDR3 region has the DNA TGTGCCATCACCGGTCAGGGTATTTCTGGGGCCAACGTCCTGACTTTC.

The chain combines TRBV7-3 with TRBJ2-2; 12 bases line up with TRBD2. V trimming: 5 bases; J trimming: 5 bases; junction bases outside the gene matches: 6. The CDR3 extends over 16 amino acids. Germline CDR1 SGHTA, CDR2 FQGTGA. The CDR3 region has the DNA TGTGCCAGCAGCCGGCCCGGGACTAGCGGGACCGGGGAGCTGTTTTTT. Translation: CASSRPGTSGTGELFF.

J is TRBJ2-1 and V is TRBV19, with 12 nucleotides matching TRBD1. The CDR3 is 15 residues long. Losses at the gene ends were 5 bases for V and 6 bases for J; bases not matched to a gene: 5. The germline V gene encodes CDR1 LNHDA and CDR2 SQIVND (reference sequence). This chain's CDR3 is CASSGDRGRFNEQFF. CDR3 in DNA: TGTGCCAGTAGTGGGGACAGGGGGCGGTTCAATGAGCAGTTCTTC. Based on the CDR3 plus reference TRBV19 and TRBJ2-1, the full variable domain is DGGITQSPKYLFRKEGQNVTLSCEQNLNHDAMYWYRQDPGQGLRLIYYSQIVNDFQKGDIAEGYSVSREKKESFPLTVTSAQKNPTAFYLCASSGDRGRFNEQFFGPGTRLTVL.

This rearrangement joins TRBV28 to TRBJ1-5; 9 nucleotides match TRBD1. J was trimmed by 4 bases and V by 6 bases; bases with no gene match: 4. Germline CDR1 reads MDHEN; CDR2 reads SYDVKM. The CDR3 sequence is 14 residues long. CDR3 residues: CASRRGQGNQPQHF. The CDR3 coding sequence is TGTGCCAGCAGGAGGGGACAGGGTAATCAGCCCCAGCATTTT.

This chain connects TRBV19 to TRBJ2-3, with 7 bases matching TRBD1. CDR1 and CDR2 from the germline V gene are LNHDA and SQIVND (reference sequence). This CDR3 has 17 amino acids. V gave up 1 base and J gave up 1 base; unmatched junction bases: 8. Written as DNA, the CDR3 is TGTGCCAGTAGTATAGCTCGTGACAGGGTGGGCACAGATACGCAGTATTTT. Protein: CASSIARDRVGTDTQYF.

This chain links TRBV18 with TRBJ1-1, with a possible D match to TRBD1 (5 bases). The CDR3 is 12 amino acids. Germline V gives CDR1 KGHSH, CDR2 LQKENI. CDR3 amino acids: CGSTDSYTEAFF. In DNA form, the CDR3 reads TGTGGGTCGACCGACAGTTACACTGAAGCTTTCTTT.

The genes are TRBV19 and TRBJ1-5; D gene unclear. Germline lookup yields CDR1 LNHDA and CDR2 SQIVND (reference sequence). The V end was cut by 5 bases, the J end by 3 bases, with 14 bases between. The CDR3 spans 15 residues. As DNA, the CDR3 is TGTGCCAGTAGTTTGATACCCACTTCCAATCAGCCCCAGCATTTT. It yields the protein CASSLIPTSNQPQHF.